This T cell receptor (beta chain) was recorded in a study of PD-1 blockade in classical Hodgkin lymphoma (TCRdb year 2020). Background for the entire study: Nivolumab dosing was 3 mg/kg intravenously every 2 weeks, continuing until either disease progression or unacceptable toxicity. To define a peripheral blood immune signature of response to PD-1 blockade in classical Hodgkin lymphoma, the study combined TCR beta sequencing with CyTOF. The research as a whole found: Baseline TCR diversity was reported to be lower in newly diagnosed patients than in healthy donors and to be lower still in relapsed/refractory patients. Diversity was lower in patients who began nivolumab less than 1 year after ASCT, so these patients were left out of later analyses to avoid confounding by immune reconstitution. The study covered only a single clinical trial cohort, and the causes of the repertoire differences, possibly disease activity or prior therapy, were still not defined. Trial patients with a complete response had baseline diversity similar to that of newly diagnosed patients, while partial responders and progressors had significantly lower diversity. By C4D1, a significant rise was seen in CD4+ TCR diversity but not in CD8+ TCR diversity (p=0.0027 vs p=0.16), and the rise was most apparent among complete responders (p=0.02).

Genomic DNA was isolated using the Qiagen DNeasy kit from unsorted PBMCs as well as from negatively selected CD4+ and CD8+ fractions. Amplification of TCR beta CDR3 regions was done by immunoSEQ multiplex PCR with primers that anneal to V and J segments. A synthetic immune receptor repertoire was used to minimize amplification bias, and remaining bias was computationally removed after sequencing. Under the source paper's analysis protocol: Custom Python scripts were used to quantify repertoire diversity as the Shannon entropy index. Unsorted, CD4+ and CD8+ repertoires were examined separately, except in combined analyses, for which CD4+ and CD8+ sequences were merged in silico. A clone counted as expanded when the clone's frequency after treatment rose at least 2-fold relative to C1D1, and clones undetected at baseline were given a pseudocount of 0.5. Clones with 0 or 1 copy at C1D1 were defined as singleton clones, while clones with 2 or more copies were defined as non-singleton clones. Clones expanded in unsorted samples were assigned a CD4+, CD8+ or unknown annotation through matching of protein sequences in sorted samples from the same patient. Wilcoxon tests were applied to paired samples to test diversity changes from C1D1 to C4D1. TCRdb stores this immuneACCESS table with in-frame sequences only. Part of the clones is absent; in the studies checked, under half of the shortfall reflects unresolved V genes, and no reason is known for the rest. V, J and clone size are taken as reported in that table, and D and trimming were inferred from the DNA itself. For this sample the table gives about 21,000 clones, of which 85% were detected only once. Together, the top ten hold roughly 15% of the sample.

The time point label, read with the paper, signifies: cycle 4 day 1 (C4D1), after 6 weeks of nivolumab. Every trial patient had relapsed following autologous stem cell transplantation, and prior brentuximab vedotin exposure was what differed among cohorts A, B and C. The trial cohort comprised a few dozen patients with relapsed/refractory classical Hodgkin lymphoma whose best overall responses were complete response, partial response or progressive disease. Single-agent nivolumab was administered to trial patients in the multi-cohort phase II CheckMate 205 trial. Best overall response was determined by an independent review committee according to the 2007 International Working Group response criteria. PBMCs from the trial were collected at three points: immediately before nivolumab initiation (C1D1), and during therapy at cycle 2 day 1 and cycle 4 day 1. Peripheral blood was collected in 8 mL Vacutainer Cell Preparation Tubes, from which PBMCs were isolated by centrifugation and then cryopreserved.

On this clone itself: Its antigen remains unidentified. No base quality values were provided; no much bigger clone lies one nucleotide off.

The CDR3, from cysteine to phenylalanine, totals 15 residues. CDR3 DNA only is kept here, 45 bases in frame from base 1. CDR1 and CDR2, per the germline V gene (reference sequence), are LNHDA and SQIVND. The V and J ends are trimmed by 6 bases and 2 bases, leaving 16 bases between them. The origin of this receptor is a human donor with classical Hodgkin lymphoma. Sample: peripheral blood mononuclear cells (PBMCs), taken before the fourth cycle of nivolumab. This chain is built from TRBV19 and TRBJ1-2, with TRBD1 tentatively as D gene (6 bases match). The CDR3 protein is CASRLTGAPNYGYTF. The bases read TGTGCCAGTAGATTGACGGGGGCCCCCAACTATGGCTACACCTTC. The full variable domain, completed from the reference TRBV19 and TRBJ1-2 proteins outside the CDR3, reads DGGITQSPKYLFRKEGQNVTLSCEQNLNHDAMYWYRQDPGQGLRLIYYSQIVNDFQKGDIAEGYSVSREKKESFPLTVTSAQKNPTAFYLCASRLTGAPNYGYTFGSGTRLTVV.